This TCR beta chain was retrieved from a study of monozygotic twins with inflammatory bowel disease. Germline assignment: CDR1 DFQATT and CDR2 SNEGSKA (reference sequence). The CDR3 runs to 15 residues. TCRdb re-called the 5' RACE reads and shows each CDR3 protein once, DNA omitted. This table lists 150,000 to 200,000 distinct CDR3 sequences. The V gene is TRBV20-1, the J gene TRBJ2-4; the TCRdb call, TRBD1, lacks DNA for checking. The sample was blood. The sequence derives from a human donor with ulcerative colitis or Crohn's disease, or a healthy co-twin of an affected twin (not recorded which). The CDR3 sequence is CSARFTGVAKNIQYF.